The clone carrying this TCR beta chain is a singleton in its sample. The antigen remains undetermined. This clone may be a read error of a much larger clone one base away. These data originate in a study of shared clonotypes between healthy human individuals. Study background: In total, the donors were two women and three men aged 18 to 49. Study results and limitations: Tissues were not sampled, only blood, and their repertoires likely differ. Represented genetic and exposure-history diversity was restricted by having few donors.

Every unsorted PBMC PCR replicate was loaded with roughly 0.3 ug DNA, tens of thousands of T cell genomes. Clones were read by immunoSEQ multiplex PCR, and TCRdb kept only the in-frame ones, dropping some. This table holds about 500,000 clones, approximately 80% found once. The CDR3 covers 15 residues. Per germline, CDR1 SGHTA and CDR2 FQGNSA. Trimming pared 5 bases from V and 8 bases from J, leaving 16 bases between. Material for sequencing was PBMCs. The TCR originated in a woman aged 40 to 50 in good health. Some clones in this sample may be carry-over from other donors' samples. The J gene is TRBJ1-6, the V gene TRBV7-2; D possibly corresponds to TRBD1 (5 bases). CDR3 protein: CASSPTGGYDSPLHF. CDR3 DNA: TGTGCCAGCAGCCCAACAGGTGGATATGATTCACCCCTCCACTTT. Using reference TRBV7-2 and TRBJ1-6 for the parts outside the CDR3, the full variable domain is GAGVSQSPSNKVTEKGKDVELRCDPISGHTALYWYRQSLGQGLEFLIYFQGNSAPDKSGLPSDRFSAERTGGSVSTLTIQRTQQEDSAVYLCASSPTGGYDSPLHFGNGTRLTVT.